The text below deals with one T cell receptor (beta chain). Its target is unknown. The data stem from a study of T-cell reconstitution after alpha-beta-depleted transplantation in children. Unique molecular identifiers were incorporated when the TCRbeta library was constructed. TCRdb re-derived calls from the PCR reads in MiXCR, one entry per CDR3 protein. The sample consists of about 980,000 distinct CDR3 sequences, around 30% of them appearing once. The CDR3 length is 19 residues. With 10 bases removed from V and 0 bases from J, the gap between germline ends came to 31 bases. Findings of the study overall: T-cell counts and diversity at one year post-transplant came mainly from newly produced T cells. Several hundred expanded graft clones reportedly gave rise to the alpha-beta T cells present about two months after transplant.

The source is a boy in the first two years of life who had a stem cell transplant for SCID, so the T cells may come from the graft donor. This sequence joins TRBV12-3 or TRBV12-4 and TRBJ2-7, with D tentatively TRBD1 (6 bases). Sequenced here: PBMCs, mostly from graft donor cells, sampled 360 days after TCRalphabeta/CD19-depleted stem cell transplant. The CDR3 coding sequence is TGTGCCATCTGTTTAACTATTGGGGGTGGACAGTCCAACTCCTACGAGCAGTACTTC. This translates into CAICLTIGGGQSNSYEQYF.